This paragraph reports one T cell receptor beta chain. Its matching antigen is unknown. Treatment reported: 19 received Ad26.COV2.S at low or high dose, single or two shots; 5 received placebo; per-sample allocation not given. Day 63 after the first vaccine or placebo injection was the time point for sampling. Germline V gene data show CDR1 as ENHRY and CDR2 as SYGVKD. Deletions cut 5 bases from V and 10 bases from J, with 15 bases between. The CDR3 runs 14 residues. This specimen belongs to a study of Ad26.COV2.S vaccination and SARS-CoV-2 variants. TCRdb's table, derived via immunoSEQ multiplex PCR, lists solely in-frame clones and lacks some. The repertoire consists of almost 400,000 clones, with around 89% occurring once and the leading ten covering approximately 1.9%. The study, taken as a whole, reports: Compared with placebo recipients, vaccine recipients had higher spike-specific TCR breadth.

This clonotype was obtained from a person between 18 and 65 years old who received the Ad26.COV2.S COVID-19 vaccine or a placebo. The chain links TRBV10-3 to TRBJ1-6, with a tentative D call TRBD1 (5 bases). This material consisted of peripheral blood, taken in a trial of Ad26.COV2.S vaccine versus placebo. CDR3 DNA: TGTGCCATCAGTAAATCCGGCGACAGCTCACCCCTCCACTTT. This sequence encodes CAISKSGDSSPLHF.